The 8 T cell receptor beta chains reported below all come from one sample, sequenced in a study of blood T cell repertoires in COVID-19. Repertoires were generated with immunoSEQ multiplex PCR, while TCRdb's copy carries only in-frame clones and drops some. The profile shows some 130,000 clones, approximately 82% of them singletons. Sequenced: peripheral blood. The receptors shown here come from a man in his fifties or sixties who had recovered from COVID-19.

The V gene is TRBV7-3, the J gene TRBJ2-1; D perhaps matches TRBD2 (6 bases). Trimming removed 6 bases at V and 7 bases at J, with 13 bases between. CDR1 and CDR2 (germline): SGHTA, FQGTGA. The CDR3 is 13 residues long. DNA of the CDR3: TGTGCCAGCAGGCCGGGGGACGCGAATGAGCAGTTCTTC. Translated, it gives CASRPGDANEQFF.

This clone was seen more than once but under ten times. The rearrangement links TRBV5-1 to TRBJ2-2, with 10 bases matching TRBD1. The CDR3 covers 16 residues. V lost 0 bases, J lost 5 bases, and 4 bases stayed unmatched. Germline CDR1 reads SGHRS; CDR2 reads YFSETQ. The DNA of the CDR3 is TGCGCCAGCAGCTTGGTGACAGGGGGCGCAACCGGGGAGCTGTTTTTT. This codes for CASSLVTGGATGELFF.

This rearrangement joins TRBV27 to TRBJ1-1; no clear D. The CDR3 contains 13 residues. Germline values: CDR1 MNHEY, CDR2 SMNVEV (reference sequence). Trimming cost V 8 bases and J 1 base, with 11 bases left between them. The DNA for the CDR3 is TGTGCCAGCCGGAGGGCAGCGAACACTGAAGCTTTCTTT. It yields the protein CASRRAANTEAFF.

Concerning this clone itself: At one boundary the junction diverges from the germline segment, which might be a read error. The same CDR3 is also encoded by other DNA sequences in this sample. The V gene is TRBV29-1, the J gene TRBJ2-7; 7 bases fit TRBD2. The germline V gene has CDR1 SQVTM and CDR2 ANQGSEA. The CDR3 contains 14 residues. CDR3 sequence reads: CSVEYAGVSGEQYF. CDR3 nucleotides: TGTAGCGTTGAATATGCGGGGGTTTCAGGCGAGCAGTACTTC.

The chain employs TRBV19 and TRBJ2-2; perhaps TRBD1 as D (5 bases). The germline CDR1 and CDR2 sequences are LNHDA and SQIVND (reference sequence). This CDR3 has 13 residues. Between the trimmed V and J ends, which lost 9 bases and 6 bases, there was a span of 14 bases. CDR3 region: CASQWAGPGELFF. The CDR3 DNA reads as TGTGCCAGCCAGTGGGCAGGGCCCGGGGAGCTGTTTTTT.

The V and J genes are TRBV7-6 and TRBJ2-2; TRBD1 might be the D (5 bases). The V gene's germline CDR1 is SGHVS and CDR2 FNYEAQ. There are 14 residues in the CDR3. V shed 0 bases and J shed 5 bases, with 7 bases lying between them. The CDR3 DNA reads as TGTGCCAGCAGCTTAGCTCCAGGGACCGGGGAGCTGTTTTTT. Translated, it gives CASSLAPGTGELFF. The variable domain in full, with the rest retrieved from reference TRBV7-6 and TRBJ2-2, is GAGVSQSPRYKVTKRGQDVALRCDPISGHVSLYWYRQALGQGPEFLTYFNYEAQQDKSGLPNDRFSAERPEGSISTLTIQRTEQRDSAMYRCASSLAPGTGELFFGEGSRLTVL.

The chain links TRBV9 to TRBJ2-3, with a possible D match to TRBD2 (6 bases). V was pared by 4 bases and J by 0 bases, with 9 bases between. The germline V gene has CDR1 SGDLS and CDR2 YYNGEE. This CDR3 comprises 14 residues. The CDR3 is CASSRLVSTDTQYF. The CDR3 nucleotides read TGTGCCAGCAGCCGACTAGTAAGCACAGATACGCAGTATTTT.

This clone was picked up a small number of times. The chain employs TRBV28 and TRBJ2-1, with 7 positions matching TRBD1. Germline V lookup: CDR1 MDHEN, CDR2 SYDVKM. The CDR3 has 15 amino acids. The V gene end was trimmed by 5 bases and the J gene end by 4 bases; junction bases not matched to a gene: 8. CDR3 sequence (DNA): TGTGCCAGCAGTCCAGGGGGAGCGATGTACAATGAGCAGTTCTTC. This translates into CASSPGGAMYNEQFF.